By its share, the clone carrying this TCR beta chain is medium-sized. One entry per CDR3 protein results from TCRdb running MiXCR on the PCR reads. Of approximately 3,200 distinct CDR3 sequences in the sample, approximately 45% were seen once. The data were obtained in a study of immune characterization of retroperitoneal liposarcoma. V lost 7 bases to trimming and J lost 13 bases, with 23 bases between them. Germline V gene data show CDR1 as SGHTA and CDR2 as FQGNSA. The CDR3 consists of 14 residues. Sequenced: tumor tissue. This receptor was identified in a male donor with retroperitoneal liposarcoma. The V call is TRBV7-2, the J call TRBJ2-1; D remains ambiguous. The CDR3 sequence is CASNLLSSQETQFF. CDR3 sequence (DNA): TGTGCCAGCAACCTGCTCAGCTCCCAAGAGACCCAGTTCTTC.